This T cell receptor beta chain came from a study of identical twins' blood T cells. TCRdb recomputed calls from the 5' RACE reads with MiXCR, one row per CDR3 protein. This sample yields 350,000 to 400,000 distinct CDR3 sequences, of which over 25% are seen a single time; roughly 5.5% belongs to the top ten. In this sample, this clonotype turned up many times. The CDR3 contains 13 residues. CDR1 and CDR2 (germline): SGHRS, YFSETQ. V was shortened by 3 bases and J by 1 base, with 7 bases between the two germline ends. The V call is TRBV5-1, the J call TRBJ1-1; D not certain. This TCR came from a woman aged 18 to 55 in good health. Specimen: PBMCs. CDR3 protein: CASSWAGNTEAFF. The CDR3 coding sequence is TGCGCCAGCAGCTGGGCGGGGAACACTGAAGCTTTCTTT.